This is a list of T cell receptor beta chains from one sample in a study of blood T cell repertoires in COVID-19. Data came from immunoSEQ multiplex PCR; TCRdb stores just in-frame clones and leaves some out. Of 360,000 or so clones in the sample, roughly 90% were seen once. The material sequenced was peripheral blood. The receptors were gathered from a woman in her sixties with COVID-19, enrolled during active disease. The CDR3 runs from the conserved cysteine through the conserved F or W. Fields, in order: V gene, D gene, J gene, CDR3 DNA, CDR3 protein. D genes are given only for firm matches.

v_call: TRBV6-5; d_call: -; j_call: TRBJ2-7; cdr3_nt: TGTGCCAGCAGTTACAAGGCAGGGAAGTTCTACGAGCAGTACTTC; cdr3_aa: CASSYKAGKFYEQYF
v_call: TRBV6-2/TRBV6-3; d_call: TRBD2; j_call: TRBJ2-3; cdr3_nt: TGTGCCAGCAGTTCCACCCCACTAGCGGGGGCGCCCGATACGCAGTATTTT; cdr3_aa: CASSSTPLAGAPDTQYF
v_call: TRBV4-1; d_call: -; j_call: TRBJ1-3; cdr3_nt: TGCGCCAGCAGCCAAGTAGGGGCTTACTCTGGAAACACCATATATTTT; cdr3_aa: CASSQVGAYSGNTIYF
v_call: TRBV2; d_call: TRBD2; j_call: TRBJ2-1; cdr3_nt: TGTGCCAGCACCCTACTAGCGGGGGCCACGAATGAGCAGTTCTTC; cdr3_aa: CASTLLAGATNEQFF
v_call: TRBV6-1; d_call: TRBD1; j_call: TRBJ1-3; cdr3_nt: TGTGCCAGCAGTGAAGCGGTTACAGGGGGTGGAAACACCATATATTTT; cdr3_aa: CASSEAVTGGGNTIYF
v_call: TRBV5-4; d_call: -; j_call: TRBJ2-2; cdr3_nt: TGTGCCAGCAGCTTGCGAGGAGGCGGGGAGCTGTTTTTT; cdr3_aa: CASSLRGGGELFF
v_call: TRBV4-1; d_call: TRBD2; j_call: TRBJ2-5; cdr3_nt: TGCGCCAGCAGCCAGTGGCGGGGGGAGACCCAGTACTTC; cdr3_aa: CASSQWRGETQYF
v_call: TRBV5-4; d_call: -; j_call: TRBJ1-3; cdr3_nt: TGTGCCAGCAGCAAGGAGGGTTATGGAAACACCATATATTTT; cdr3_aa: CASSKEGYGNTIYF
v_call: TRBV4-2; d_call: -; j_call: TRBJ1-1; cdr3_nt: TGTGCCAGCAGCCAAGATAAGAGGACACCCGAGCGGGGTGAAGCTTTCTTT; cdr3_aa: CASSQDKRTPERGEAFF
v_call: TRBV5-4; d_call: TRBD1; j_call: TRBJ2-3; cdr3_nt: TGTGCCAGCAGCGAAGGGACAGGGGTGTGGAATACGCAGTATTTT; cdr3_aa: CASSEGTGVWNTQYF